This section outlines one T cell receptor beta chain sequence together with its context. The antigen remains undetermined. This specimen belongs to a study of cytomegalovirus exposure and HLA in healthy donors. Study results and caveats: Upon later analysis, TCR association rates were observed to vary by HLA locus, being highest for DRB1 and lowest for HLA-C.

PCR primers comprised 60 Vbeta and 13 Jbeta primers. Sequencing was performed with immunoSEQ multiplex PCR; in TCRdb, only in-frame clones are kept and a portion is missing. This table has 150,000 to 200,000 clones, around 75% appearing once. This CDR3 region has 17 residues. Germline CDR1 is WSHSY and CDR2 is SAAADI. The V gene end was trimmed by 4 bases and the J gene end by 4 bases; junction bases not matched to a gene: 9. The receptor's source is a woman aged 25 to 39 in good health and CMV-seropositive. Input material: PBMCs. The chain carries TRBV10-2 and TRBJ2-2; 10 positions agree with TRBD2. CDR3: CASSVPSGGGITGELFF. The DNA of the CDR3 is TGCGCCAGCAGTGTCCCTAGCGGGGGAGGTATCACCGGGGAGCTGTTTTTT.